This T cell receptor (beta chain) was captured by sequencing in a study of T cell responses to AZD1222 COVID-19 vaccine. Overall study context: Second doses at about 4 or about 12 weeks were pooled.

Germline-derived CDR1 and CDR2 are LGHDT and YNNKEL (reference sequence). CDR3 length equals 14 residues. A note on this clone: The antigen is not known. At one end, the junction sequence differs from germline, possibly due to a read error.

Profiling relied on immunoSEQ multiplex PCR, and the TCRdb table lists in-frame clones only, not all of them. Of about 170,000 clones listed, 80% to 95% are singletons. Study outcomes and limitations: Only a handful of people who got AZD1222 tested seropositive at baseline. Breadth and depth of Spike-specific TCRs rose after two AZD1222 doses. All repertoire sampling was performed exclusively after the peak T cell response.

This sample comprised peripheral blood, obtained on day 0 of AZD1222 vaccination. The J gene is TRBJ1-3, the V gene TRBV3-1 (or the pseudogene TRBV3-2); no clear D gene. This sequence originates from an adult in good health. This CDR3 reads CASSQGNAGNTIYF. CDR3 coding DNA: TGTGCCAGCAGCCAAGGGAACGCTGGTAACACCATATATTTT.